Included here is one TCR beta chain sequence, with context. Its antigen remains unidentified. Treatment here: approximately 9-day PBMC culture with coronavirus spike peptide pools or control peptides (ViraFEST assay). V lost 8 bases and J lost 6; bases outside the gene matches: 4. This CDR3 has 14 residues. CDR1 is SGHTA, CDR2 FQGNSA, per germline. This sample was included in a study of vaccination and CD4 T cells after COVID-19. On the study more broadly: Median time from COVID diagnosis to post-COVID sampling was over 85 days (35 to 161). Cells were stimulated with overlapping spike peptide pools from SARS-CoV-2, HCoV-NL63, HCoV-OC43 and HCoV-229E.

Researchers used the Oncomine TCR Beta short-read assay to sequence DNA from cultured CD4+ T cells. TCRdb itself ran the PCR reads through MiXCR, one entry per CDR3 protein. The data contain 13,000 or so distinct CDR3 sequences, around 26% of them singletons. The sample comprised CD4+ T cells from blood, cultured in vitro. The source of this sequence is a human donor who had recovered from COVID-19. The chain is built from TRBV7-2 and TRBJ2-7, with 16 bases matching TRBD2. DNA for the CDR3: TGTGCCAGCGGGACTAGCGGGGGGGCCTTCGAGCAGTACTTC. It translates to CASGTSGGAFEQYF.